The clone carrying this T cell receptor (beta chain) came up once. The germline CDR1 and CDR2 sequences are LNHNV and YYDKDF (reference sequence). V shed 0 bases and J 6 bases; nucleotides not matched to a gene: 22. The CDR3 loop spans 21 amino acids. Authors' data handling: Amplification of reference gene primers was used by the study to estimate nucleated cell counts. The method was immunoSEQ multiplex PCR; TCRdb's version includes in-frame clones alone and lacks a portion of them. That table furnishes V, J and clone size, whereas the DNA furnished D and trimming. The sample yields tens of thousands of clones, roughly 90% seen once. The sample belongs to a study of blood T cell repertoires in COVID-19. Study background: COVID-19 samples collected from the United States, Italy and Spain covered acute and convalescent phases. In each case, the material was cDNA or gDNA derived from T cells, B-cell-depleted T cells, or PBMCs.

The chain carries TRBV15 and TRBJ1-5; 8 positions match TRBD1. Sequenced material: peripheral blood. The sequence came from an older man with active or convalescent COVID-19. The CDR3 DNA follows: TGTGCCACCAGCAGAGATTTAGGCCCAGGGGGCGTAATGAAAGTCGGTCAGCCCCAGCATTTT. Its protein product is CATSRDLGPGGVMKVGQPQHF.